In its sample, the clone carrying this TCR beta chain was seen a few times. The antigen is unknown. Time point described: recipient sample about 28 days before transplant, after cytoreduction. Blood collection times were about day -28 and days 30, 100, 180 posttransplant. CDR1 and CDR2 from the germline V gene are SGHRS and YFSETQ. V lost 1 base and J 4 bases, leaving 8 bases between the germline ends. The CDR3 contains 13 residues. Libraries were prepared by immunoSEQ multiplex PCR; TCRdb keeps only in-frame clonotypes and omits some of them. The sample has 50,000 or so clones, 80% to 85% seen once. The data originate from a study of T cell clonotyping in hematopoietic cell transplantation. In the study overall: Cytoreduction preceded collection of pretransplant recipient samples.

Study-wide results and caveats: Recipient TCR diversity dropped after transplant; expanded clonotypes rose from day 30 to 180. At the given depth, recipient repertoires were over 95% de novo clonotypes.

This chain joins TRBV5-1 and TRBJ1-2; D not certain. The specimen comprised peripheral blood mononuclear cells, sampled before stem cell transplant. The TCR comes from a man aged 55 to 70 with myelodysplastic syndrome. Some clones in this sample may be carry-over from other donors' samples. CDR3 protein: CASSLSTGYGYTF. The CDR3 DNA reads as TGCGCCAGCAGCTTGTCTACGGGCTATGGCTACACCTTC.